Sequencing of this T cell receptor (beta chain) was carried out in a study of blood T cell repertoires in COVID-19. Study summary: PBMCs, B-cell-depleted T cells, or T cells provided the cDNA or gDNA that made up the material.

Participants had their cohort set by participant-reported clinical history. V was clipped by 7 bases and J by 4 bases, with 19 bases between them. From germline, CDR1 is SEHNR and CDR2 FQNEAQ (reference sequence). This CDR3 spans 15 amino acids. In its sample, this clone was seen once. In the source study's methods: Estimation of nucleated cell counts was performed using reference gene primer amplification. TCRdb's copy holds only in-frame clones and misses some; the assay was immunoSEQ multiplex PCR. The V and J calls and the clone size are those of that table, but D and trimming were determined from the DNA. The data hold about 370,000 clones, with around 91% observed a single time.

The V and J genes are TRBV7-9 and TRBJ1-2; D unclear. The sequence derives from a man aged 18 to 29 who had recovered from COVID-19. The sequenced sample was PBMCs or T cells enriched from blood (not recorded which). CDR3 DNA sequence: TGTGCCAGCACCTTCTCCGGCAGCGGGTCCTATGGCTACACCTTC. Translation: CASTFSGSGSYGYTF. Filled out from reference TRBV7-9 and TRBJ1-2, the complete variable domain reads DTGVSQNPRHKITKRGQNVTFRCDPISEHNRLYWYRQTLGQGPEFLTYFQNEAQLEKSRLLSDRFSAERPKGSFSTLEIQRTEQGDSAMYLCASTFSGSGSYGYTFGSGTRLTVV.